The 4 T cell receptor beta chains below come from one sample, sequenced in a study of blood T cell repertoires in COVID-19. This table comes from immunoSEQ multiplex PCR, and its TCRdb copy is limited to in-frame clones, with some not included. The sample has more than 150,000 clones, over 70% seen once. Sequenced: PBMCs or T cells enriched from blood (not recorded which). The receptors derive from a man in his sixties who had been exposed to COVID-19.

The J gene is TRBJ2-1, the V gene TRBV6-2 or TRBV6-3, with 8 bases aligning to TRBD1. V shed 5 bases and J 7 bases; nucleotides not matched to a gene: 13. The CDR3 is 16 amino acids. The germline CDR1 and CDR2 sequences are MNHEY and SVGEGT. DNA for the CDR3: TGTGCCAGCAGTAAGACGACAGGGGTGAAGCAGAATGAGCAGTTCTTC. Translated: CASSKTTGVKQNEQFF.

The chain combines TRBV19 with TRBJ1-5; maybe TRBD1 (5 bases). Trimming pared 6 bases from V and 2 bases from J, leaving 14 bases between. Germline values: CDR1 LNHDA, CDR2 SQIVND (reference sequence). This CDR3 spans 15 amino acids. CDR3 sequence (DNA): TGTGCCAGTAGCGACAGCTTTGGTGGCAATCAGCCCCAGCATTTT. Residues: CASSDSFGGNQPQHF.

The chain links TRBV7-9 to TRBJ2-1, with D maybe TRBD2 (6 bases). The V gene's germline CDR1 is SEHNR and CDR2 FQNEAQ (reference sequence). The CDR3 has 15 amino acids. Trimming took 5 bases from V and 1 from J, leaving 12 bases between them. The chain's CDR3 is CASSETSRSYNEQFF. The CDR3 DNA sequence: TGTGCCAGCAGCGAGACTAGTAGGTCCTACAATGAGCAGTTCTTC.

The J gene is TRBJ2-1, the V gene TRBV27; 7 bases are shared with TRBD2. Germline V gene sequence: CDR1 MNHEY, CDR2 SMNVEV (reference sequence). The CDR3 is 14 amino acids. After removal of 6 bases from V and 12 bases from J, the junction contained 14 bases not matched to a gene. In nucleotides, the CDR3 is TGTGCCAGCAGACCTTCCCGGACTAGTATCCGGCAGTTCTTC. This encodes CASRPSRTSIRQFF.